These 18 T cell receptor beta chains share one sample of origin, sequenced in a study of T cells in Graves' hyperthyroidism and ophthalmopathy. RNA transcripts were the template for amplifying TCR beta CDR3 regions. A first-round RT-PCR of the TCR CDR3 used the HTBI primer set. One entry per CDR3 protein results from TCRdb running MiXCR on the multiplex PCR reads. Here the sample spans nearly 750,000 distinct CDR3 sequences, over 35% being singletons. Specimen: blood. These receptors originate from a woman aged 40 to 50 with Graves' hyperthyroidism.

This clonotype was seen a handful of times. The chain couples TRBV5-6 to TRBJ1-4; TRBD1 agrees at 7 bases. Germline V lookup: CDR1 SGHDT, CDR2 YYEEEE. The J segment lost 7 bases and the V segment lost 4 bases, leaving 13 bases of the junction unmatched. CDR3 length equals 16 residues. DNA for the CDR3: TGTGCCAGCAGCAGATATGGACAGGCCAGGGGTGAAAAACTGTTTTTT. Translated: CASSRYGQARGEKLFF.

The chain uses TRBV9 and TRBJ2-5; 11 bases align to TRBD2. V gave up 0 bases and J gave up 2 bases; unmatched junction bases: 3. Germline V gives CDR1 SGDLS, CDR2 YYNGEE. The CDR3 has 16 amino acids. The CDR3 region is CASSVAWTSGQETQYF. The CDR3 DNA follows: TGTGCCAGCAGCGTAGCTTGGACTAGCGGGCAAGAGACCCAGTACTTC.

A few counts support this clonotype. This sequence joins TRBV9 and TRBJ2-5; 8 positions agree with TRBD2. This CDR3 comprises 16 residues. The V gene's germline CDR1 is SGDLS and CDR2 YYNGEE. V lost 0 bases to trimming and J lost 4 bases; unmatched junction nucleotides: 8. CDR3 amino acids: CASSVGAGGAGETQYF. The CDR3 nucleotides are TGTGCCAGCAGCGTAGGGGCCGGGGGGGCCGGAGAGACCCAGTACTTC.

This rearrangement joins TRBV9 to TRBJ2-2, with D perhaps matching TRBD1 (6 bases). V was clipped by 2 bases and J by 1 base, with 9 bases between them. The CDR3 spans 15 residues. The V gene's germline CDR1 is SGDLS and CDR2 YYNGEE. The CDR3 bases are TGTGCCAGCAGCGTGACAGGAAAGAACACCGGGGAGCTGTTTTTT. It encodes CASSVTGKNTGELFF. Full variable domain (outside the CDR3, taken from reference TRBV9 and TRBJ2-2): DSGVTQTPKHLITATGQRVTLRCSPRSGDLSVYWYQQSLDQGLQFLIQYYNGEERAKGNILERFSAQQFPDLHSELNLSSLELGDSALYFCASSVTGKNTGELFFGEGSRLTVL.

The rearrangement links TRBV7-9 to TRBJ2-3, with TRBD1 identical over 9 bases. The germline V gene encodes CDR1 SEHNR and CDR2 FQNEAQ (reference sequence). J was trimmed by 4 bases and V by 8 bases; bases with no gene match: 7. This CDR3 comprises 14 residues. This CDR3 reads CASGRTGEADTQYF. In nucleotides, the CDR3 is TGTGCCAGCGGTAGGACAGGGGAGGCAGATACGCAGTATTTT.

This clonotype came up many times. The chain employs TRBV10-3 and TRBJ1-2; 7 bases map to TRBD1. CDR1 ENHRY and CDR2 SYGVKD come from the germline V gene. V trimming: 6 bases; J trimming: 2 bases; junction bases outside the gene matches: 9. The CDR3 covers 15 residues. The CDR3 DNA sequence: TGTGCCATCAGCGATTCGGCAGGGGGAAACTATGGCTACACCTTC. It specifies CAISDSAGGNYGYTF.

This clonotype was counted a few times. This CDR3 reads CASSLVPRTTNTGELFF. DNA for the CDR3: TGTGCCAGCAGCTTGGTACCCAGAACTACGAACACCGGGGAGCTGTTTTTT. The chain employs TRBV5-4 and TRBJ2-2, with D unclear. CDR1 SGHNT and CDR2 YYREEE come from the germline V gene (reference sequence). V was clipped by 0 bases and J by 0 bases, with 12 bases between them. The CDR3 totals 17 residues.

In this sample, this clonotype turned up many times. The junction departs from the called germline gene at one end, perhaps through a read error. The genes are TRBV5-1 and TRBJ2-7, with TRBD1 matching over 7 bases. Germline V gives CDR1 SGHRS, CDR2 YFSETQ. CDR3 length: 14 amino acids. The CDR3 loop is CASSLGGQSYEQYF. DNA of the CDR3: TGTGCCAGCAGCTTAGGGGGACAGTCCTACGAGCAGTACTTC. Full variable domain (remainder filled in from reference TRBV5-1 and TRBJ2-7): KAGVTQTPRYLIKTRGQQVTLSCSPISGHRSVSWYQQTPGQGLQFLFEYFSETQRNKGNFPGRFSGRQFSNSRSEMNVSTLELGDSALYLCASSLGGQSYEQYFGPGTRLTVT.

The chain is built from TRBV6-1 and TRBJ1-2; the match to TRBD1 covers 11 bases. Germline assignment: CDR1 MNHNS and CDR2 SASEGT. The CDR3 spans 15 residues. V trimming: 6 bases; J trimming: 7 bases; junction bases outside the gene matches: 10. The CDR3 sequence is CASSPSDRGLGGYTF. The CDR3 DNA follows: TGTGCCAGCAGCCCATCGGACAGGGGGCTGGGTGGCTACACCTTC.

V gene TRBV6-5 combines with J gene TRBJ1-3, with TRBD1 matching 11 bases. The CDR3 covers 17 residues. The germline V gene encodes CDR1 MNHEY and CDR2 SVGAGI. J gave up 0 bases and V 5 bases, and 6 bases lay outside the gene matches. CDR3 sequence reads: CASSPWGTGGSGNTIYF. In nucleotides, the CDR3 is TGTGCCAGCAGTCCCTGGGGGACAGGGGGCTCTGGAAACACCATATATTTT.

This clonotype was observed a few times. The rearrangement links TRBV29-1 to TRBJ1-2; D is undetermined. Trimming stripped 4 bases from V and 4 bases from J, with 10 bases between. This CDR3 has 12 amino acids. Germline lookup yields CDR1 SQVTM and CDR2 ANQGSEA. In DNA, the CDR3 is TGCAGCGTTGGTCGTCAGACCTATGGCTACACCTTC. Translated, it gives CSVGRQTYGYTF.

The V and J genes are TRBV7-2 and TRBJ1-1; the D is unclear. This CDR3 is built from 14 residues. Trimming cost V 2 bases and J 1 base, with 8 bases left between them. Germline V lookup: CDR1 SGHTA, CDR2 FQGNSA. The CDR3 region is CASSLNPRNTEAFF. CDR3 DNA: TGTGCCAGCAGCTTAAATCCTCGGAACACTGAAGCTTTCTTT.

The sample holds one count of this clonotype. J is TRBJ2-5 and V is TRBV10-3; 12 bases fit TRBD2. CDR1 is ENHRY and CDR2 is SYGVKD in the germline V gene. CDR3 length equals 17 residues. V shed 3 bases and J 2 bases; nucleotides not matched to a gene: 7. In DNA form, the CDR3 reads TGTGCCATCAGTGAACGGACTAGCGGGGCCCTACAAGAGACCCAGTACTTC. Translated: CAISERTSGALQETQYF.

This clonotype appeared many times. This chain links TRBV10-3 with TRBJ1-5; no firm D call. Germline V lookup: CDR1 ENHRY, CDR2 SYGVKD. Trimming took 2 bases from V and 7 from J, leaving 12 bases between them. The CDR3 runs 14 residues. Written as DNA, the CDR3 is TGTGCCATCAGTGAGATTGGGGTGAACCAGCCCCAGCATTTT. Amino acids: CAISEIGVNQPQHF.

V and J are TRBV19 and TRBJ2-1; 9 nucleotides align to TRBD2. With V trimmed by 7 bases and J by 0 bases, 4 bases remained unmatched. Germline CDR1 is LNHDA and CDR2 is SQIVND (reference sequence). The CDR3 has 15 amino acids. The CDR3 loop reads CASTVAGASYNEQFF. The CDR3 DNA sequence: TGTGCCAGTACCGTAGCGGGGGCCTCCTACAATGAGCAGTTCTTC. The entire variable domain, with the rest obtained from reference TRBV19 and TRBJ2-1, is as follows: DGGITQSPKYLFRKEGQNVTLSCEQNLNHDAMYWYRQDPGQGLRLIYYSQIVNDFQKGDIAEGYSVSREKKESFPLTVTSAQKNPTAFYLCASTVAGASYNEQFFGPGTRLTVL.

The sample holds many counts of this clonotype. J is TRBJ2-5 and V is TRBV29-1, with D perhaps matching TRBD1 (7 bases). Trimming removed 6 bases at V and 5 bases at J, with 16 bases between. This CDR3 comprises 13 residues. From germline, CDR1 is SQVTM and CDR2 ANQGSEA. This CDR3 reads CSVPRDSGETQYF. The DNA for the CDR3 is TGCAGCGTGCCCCGGGACAGCGGGGAGACCCAGTACTTC.

V is TRBV20-1 and J is TRBJ2-7; TRBD2 matches at 13 bases. This CDR3 has 16 amino acids. Unmatched junction bases numbered 12, after V lost 6 bases and J lost 4 bases. Germline V CDR1 and CDR2: DFQATT, SNEGSKA (reference sequence). The CDR3 loop is CSANTPTSGRSYEQYF. CDR3 bases: TGCAGTGCCAATACACCGACTAGCGGGAGGTCGTACGAGCAGTACTTC.

This clonotype was counted at least ten times. The chain recombines TRBV7-9 with TRBJ2-7; D perhaps matches TRBD2 (5 bases). Trimming pared 7 bases from V and 2 bases from J, leaving 15 bases between. The CDR3 covers 14 residues. Per the germline V gene, CDR1 is SEHNR and CDR2 is FQNEAQ (reference sequence). The DNA of the CDR3 is TGTGCCAGCACCCGCGGAGGATTGGCCTACGAGCAGTACTTC. Translating it yields CASTRGGLAYEQYF.